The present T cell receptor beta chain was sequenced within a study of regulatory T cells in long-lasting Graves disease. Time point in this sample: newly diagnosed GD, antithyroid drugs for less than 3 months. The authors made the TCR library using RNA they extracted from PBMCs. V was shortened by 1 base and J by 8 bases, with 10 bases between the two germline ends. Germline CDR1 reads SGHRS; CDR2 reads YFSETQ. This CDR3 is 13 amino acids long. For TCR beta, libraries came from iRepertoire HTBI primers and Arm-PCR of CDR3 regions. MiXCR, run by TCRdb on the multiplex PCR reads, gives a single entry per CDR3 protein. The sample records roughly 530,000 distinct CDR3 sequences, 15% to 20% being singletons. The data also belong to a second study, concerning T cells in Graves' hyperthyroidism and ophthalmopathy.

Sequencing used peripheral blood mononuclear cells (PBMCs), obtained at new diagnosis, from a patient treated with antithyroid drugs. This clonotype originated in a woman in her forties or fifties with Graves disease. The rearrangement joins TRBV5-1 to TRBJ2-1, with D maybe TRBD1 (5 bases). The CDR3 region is CASSLRGFDEQFF. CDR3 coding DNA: TGCGCCAGCAGCTTGAGGGGATTCGATGAGCAGTTCTTC.